Reported below is one TCR beta chain. Its antigen is currently unknown. Using its own MiXCR run on the reads, TCRdb lists one record per CDR3 protein. The sample records 45,000 to 50,000 distinct CDR3 sequences, 15% to 25% being singletons. The data stem from a study of T cell repertoires in cytomegalovirus infection. Background on the study: Newly reported HLA-C-restricted and thoroughly characterized HLA-B-restricted CMV epitopes were employed. CMV infection and matching HLA type were both indicated by public TCR beta signatures.

Overall study findings and caveats: Public TCR beta family frequency separated CMV-and-HLA carriers, including in an independent cohort. The ex vivo response was dominated by HLA-C-restricted CMV-specific TCR beta clonotypes.

V was pared by 5 bases and J by 4 bases, with 9 bases between. The CDR3 runs 12 residues. The V and J genes are TRBV12-3 or TRBV12-4 and TRBJ2-7, with a tentative D call TRBD1 (5 bases). This receptor was obtained from a human donor in good health (CMV status not recorded). Some clones in this sample may be carry-over from other donors' samples. Specimen: CD8+ T cells from cultured PBMCs, collected from culture after CMV antigen stimulation. CDR3 residues: CASSTSGYEQYF. The CDR3 DNA follows: TGTGCCAGCAGTACATCAGGGTACGAGCAGTACTTC.